This T cell receptor (beta chain) is drawn from a study of T cell repertoires in cytomegalovirus infection. Study-level background: Shared public TCR beta signatures pointed to both CMV infection and a matching HLA type.

Each CDR3 protein gets one entry after TCRdb re-called the reads with MiXCR. The data hold around 440,000 distinct CDR3 sequences, with roughly 12% observed a single time. Broader study findings: The response measured ex vivo was dominated by TCR beta clonotypes (HLA-C-restricted and CMV-specific). CMV carriers having the relevant HLA were flagged by cumulative public TCR beta family frequency.

This clonotype was seen ten or more times. Antigen specificity is unknown. This sequence originates from a human donor in good health (CMV status not recorded). Some clones in this sample may be carry-over from other donors' samples. Material for sequencing was PBMCs.

This CDR3 reads CASSLRSNSPLHF. In nucleotides, the CDR3 is TGTGCCAGCAGCTTACGTTCTAATTCACCCCTCCACTTT. This chain connects TRBV7-2 to TRBJ1-6, with D unresolved. Germline V CDR1 and CDR2: SGHTA, FQGNSA. This CDR3 has 13 residues. Trimming removed 2 bases from V and 6 bases from J, with 5 bases in between.